This TCR beta chain appears in the sequencing data of a study of T cells in Graves' hyperthyroidism and ophthalmopathy. Diagnosis relied on clinical symptoms, serum thyroxine and TRAb, thyroid ultrasound and orbital computed tomography. V lost 0 bases to trimming and J lost 6 bases, with 6 bases between them. From germline, CDR1 is SGHDN and CDR2 FVKESK. The CDR3 runs to 12 residues. What was amplified from RNA transcripts were TCR beta CDR3 regions. With the HTBI primer set, the TCR CDR3 went through a first round of RT-PCR. One entry per CDR3 protein, called by TCRdb with MiXCR from the multiplex PCR reads. Here the sample spans fewer than 500,000 distinct CDR3 sequences, about 15% being singletons.

The V call is TRBV14, the J call TRBJ2-7, with D unclear. The sequencing input was blood. The TCR sequence derives from a man aged 18 to 29 with Graves' ophthalmopathy. This CDR3 reads CASSQDHGEQYF. The CDR3 DNA is TGTGCCAGCAGCCAAGATCACGGCGAGCAGTACTTC.